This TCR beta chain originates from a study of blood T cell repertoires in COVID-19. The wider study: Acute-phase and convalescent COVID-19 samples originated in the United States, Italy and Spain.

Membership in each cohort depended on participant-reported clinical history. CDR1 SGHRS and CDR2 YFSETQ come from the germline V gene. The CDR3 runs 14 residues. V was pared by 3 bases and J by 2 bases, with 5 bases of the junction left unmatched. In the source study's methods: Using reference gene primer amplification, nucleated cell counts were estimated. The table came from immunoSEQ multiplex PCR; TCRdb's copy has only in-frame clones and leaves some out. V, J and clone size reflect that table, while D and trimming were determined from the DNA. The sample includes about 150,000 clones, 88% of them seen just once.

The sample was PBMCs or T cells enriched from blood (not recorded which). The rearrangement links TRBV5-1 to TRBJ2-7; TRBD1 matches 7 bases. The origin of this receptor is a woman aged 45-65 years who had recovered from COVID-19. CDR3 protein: CASSSGTVPYEQYF. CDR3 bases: TGCGCCAGCAGCTCCGGGACAGTGCCCTACGAGCAGTACTTC.